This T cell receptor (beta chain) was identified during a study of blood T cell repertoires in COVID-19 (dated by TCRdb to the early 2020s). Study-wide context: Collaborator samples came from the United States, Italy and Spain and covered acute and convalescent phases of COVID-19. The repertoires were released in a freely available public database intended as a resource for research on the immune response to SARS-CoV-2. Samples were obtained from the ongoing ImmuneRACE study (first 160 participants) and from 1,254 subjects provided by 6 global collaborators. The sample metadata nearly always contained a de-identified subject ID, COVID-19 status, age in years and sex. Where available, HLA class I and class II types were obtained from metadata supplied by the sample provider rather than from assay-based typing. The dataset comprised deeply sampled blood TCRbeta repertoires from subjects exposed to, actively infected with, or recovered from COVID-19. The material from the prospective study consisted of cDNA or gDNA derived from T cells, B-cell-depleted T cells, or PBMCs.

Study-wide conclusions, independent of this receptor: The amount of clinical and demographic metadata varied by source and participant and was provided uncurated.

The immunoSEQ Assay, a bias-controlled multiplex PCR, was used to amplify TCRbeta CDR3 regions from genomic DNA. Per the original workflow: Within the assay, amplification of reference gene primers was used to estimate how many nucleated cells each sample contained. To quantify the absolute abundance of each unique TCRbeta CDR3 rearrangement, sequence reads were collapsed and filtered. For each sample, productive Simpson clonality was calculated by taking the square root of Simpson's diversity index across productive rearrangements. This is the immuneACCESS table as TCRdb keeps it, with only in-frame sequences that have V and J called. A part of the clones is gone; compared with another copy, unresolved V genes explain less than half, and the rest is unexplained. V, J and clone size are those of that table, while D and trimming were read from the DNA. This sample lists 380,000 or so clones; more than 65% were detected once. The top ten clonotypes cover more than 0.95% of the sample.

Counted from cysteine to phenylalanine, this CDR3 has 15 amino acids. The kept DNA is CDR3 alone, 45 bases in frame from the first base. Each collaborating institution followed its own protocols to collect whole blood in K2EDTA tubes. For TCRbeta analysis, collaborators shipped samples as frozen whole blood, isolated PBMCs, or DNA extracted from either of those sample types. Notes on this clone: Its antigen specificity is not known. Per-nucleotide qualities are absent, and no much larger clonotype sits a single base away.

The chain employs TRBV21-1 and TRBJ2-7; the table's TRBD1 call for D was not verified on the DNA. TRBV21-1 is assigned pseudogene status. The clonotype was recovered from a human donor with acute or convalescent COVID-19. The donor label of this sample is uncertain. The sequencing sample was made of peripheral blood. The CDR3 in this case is CASSKPTDRGNEQYF. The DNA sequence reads TGTGCCAGCAGCAAACCGACGGACAGGGGCAACGAGCAGTACTTC.